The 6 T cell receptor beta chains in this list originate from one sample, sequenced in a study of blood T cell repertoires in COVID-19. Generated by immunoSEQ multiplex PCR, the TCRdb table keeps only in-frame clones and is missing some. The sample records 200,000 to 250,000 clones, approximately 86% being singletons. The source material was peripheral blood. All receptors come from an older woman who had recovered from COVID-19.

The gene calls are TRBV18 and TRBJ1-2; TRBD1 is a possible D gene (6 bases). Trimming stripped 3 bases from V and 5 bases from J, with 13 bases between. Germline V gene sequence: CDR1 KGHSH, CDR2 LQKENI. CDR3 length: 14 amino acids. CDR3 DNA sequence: TGTGCCAGCTCACCCAGACAGCAGGGGTATGGCTACACCTTC. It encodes CASSPRQQGYGYTF.

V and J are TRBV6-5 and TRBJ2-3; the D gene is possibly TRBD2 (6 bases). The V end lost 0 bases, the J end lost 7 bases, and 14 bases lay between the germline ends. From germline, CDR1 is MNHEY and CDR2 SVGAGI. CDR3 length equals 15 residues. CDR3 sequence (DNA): TGTGCCAGCAGTTACTCCTTCGGGGGTCGCCATACGCAGTATTTT. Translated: CASSYSFGGRHTQYF.

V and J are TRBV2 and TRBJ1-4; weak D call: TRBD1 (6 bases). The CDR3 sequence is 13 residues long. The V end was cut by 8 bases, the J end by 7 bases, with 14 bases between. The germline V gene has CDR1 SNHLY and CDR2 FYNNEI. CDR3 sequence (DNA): TGTGCCAGCGGTCGACAGGTCGGTGAAAAACTGTTTTTT. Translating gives CASGRQVGEKLFF.

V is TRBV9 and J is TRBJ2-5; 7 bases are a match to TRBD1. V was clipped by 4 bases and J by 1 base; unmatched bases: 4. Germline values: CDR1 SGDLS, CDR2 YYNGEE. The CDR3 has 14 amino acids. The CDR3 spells CASSPTGAQETQYF. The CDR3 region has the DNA TGTGCCAGCAGCCCTACAGGGGCCCAAGAGACCCAGTACTTC.

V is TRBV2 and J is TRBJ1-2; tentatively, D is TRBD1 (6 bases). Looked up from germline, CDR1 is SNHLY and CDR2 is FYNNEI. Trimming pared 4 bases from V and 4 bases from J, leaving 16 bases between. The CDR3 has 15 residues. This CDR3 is CASSAPHRAGYGYTF. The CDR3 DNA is TGTGCCAGCAGTGCACCCCACAGGGCTGGCTATGGCTACACCTTC.

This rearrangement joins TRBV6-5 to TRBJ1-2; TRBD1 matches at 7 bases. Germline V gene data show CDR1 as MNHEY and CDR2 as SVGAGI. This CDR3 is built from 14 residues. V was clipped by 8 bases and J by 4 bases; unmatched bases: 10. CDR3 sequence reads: CASGNRGTGYGYTF. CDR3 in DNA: TGTGCCAGCGGAAACAGGGGAACGGGCTATGGCTACACCTTC.